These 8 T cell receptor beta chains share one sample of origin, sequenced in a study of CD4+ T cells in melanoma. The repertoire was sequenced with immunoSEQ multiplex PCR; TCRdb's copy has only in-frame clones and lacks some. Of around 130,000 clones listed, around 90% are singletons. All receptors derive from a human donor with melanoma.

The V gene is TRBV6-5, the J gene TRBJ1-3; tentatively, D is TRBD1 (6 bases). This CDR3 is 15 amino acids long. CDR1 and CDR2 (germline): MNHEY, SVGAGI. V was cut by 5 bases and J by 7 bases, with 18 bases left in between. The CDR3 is CASSQQGPLGNTIYF. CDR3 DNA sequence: TGTGCCAGCAGTCAACAGGGCCCACTCGGGAACACCATATATTTT.

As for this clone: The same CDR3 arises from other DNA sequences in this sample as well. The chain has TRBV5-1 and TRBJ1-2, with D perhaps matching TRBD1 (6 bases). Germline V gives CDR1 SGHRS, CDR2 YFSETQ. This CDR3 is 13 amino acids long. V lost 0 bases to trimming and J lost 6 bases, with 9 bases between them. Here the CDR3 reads CASSLEGVDGYTF. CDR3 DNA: TGCGCCAGCAGCTTGGAGGGGGTCGATGGCTACACCTTC.

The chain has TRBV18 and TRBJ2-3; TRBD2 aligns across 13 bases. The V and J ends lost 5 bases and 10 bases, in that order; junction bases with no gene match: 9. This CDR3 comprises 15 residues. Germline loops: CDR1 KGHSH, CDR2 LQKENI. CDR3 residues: CASSTGTSGERAQYF. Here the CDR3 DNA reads TGTGCCAGCTCAACAGGGACTAGCGGGGAACGGGCGCAGTATTTT.

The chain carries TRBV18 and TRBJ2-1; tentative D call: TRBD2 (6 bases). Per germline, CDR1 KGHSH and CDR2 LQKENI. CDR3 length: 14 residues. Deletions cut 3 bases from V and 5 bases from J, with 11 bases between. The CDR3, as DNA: TGTGCCAGCTCACCTGGACTAAATAACAATGAGCAGTTCTTC. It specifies CASSPGLNNNEQFF.

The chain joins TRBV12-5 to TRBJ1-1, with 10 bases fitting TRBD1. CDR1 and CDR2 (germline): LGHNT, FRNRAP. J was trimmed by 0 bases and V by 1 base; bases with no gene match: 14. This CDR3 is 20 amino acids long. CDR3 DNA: TGTGCTAGTGGTTTGGGACAATTGACAGGGGGCCGGTTAATGAACACTGAAGCTTTCTTT. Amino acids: CASGLGQLTGGRLMNTEAFF.

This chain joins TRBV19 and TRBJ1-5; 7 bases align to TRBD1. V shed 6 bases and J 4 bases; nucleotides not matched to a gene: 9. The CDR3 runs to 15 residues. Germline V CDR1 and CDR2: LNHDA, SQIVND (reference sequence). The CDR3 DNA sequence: TGTGCCAGTAGCTTCGACAGGGCCCTGAATCAGCCCCAGCATTTT. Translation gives CASSFDRALNQPQHF.

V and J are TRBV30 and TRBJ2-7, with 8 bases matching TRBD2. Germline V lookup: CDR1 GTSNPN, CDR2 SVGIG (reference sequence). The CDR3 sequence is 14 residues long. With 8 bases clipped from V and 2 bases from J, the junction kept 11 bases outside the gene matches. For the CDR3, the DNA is TGTGCCAGCGACGGGGGGGCGAACCCCTACGAGCAGTACTTC. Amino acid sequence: CASDGGANPYEQYF.

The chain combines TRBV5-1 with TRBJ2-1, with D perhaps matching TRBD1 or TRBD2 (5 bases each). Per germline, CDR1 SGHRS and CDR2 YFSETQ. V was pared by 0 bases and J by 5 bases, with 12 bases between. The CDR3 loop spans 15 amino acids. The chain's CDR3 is CASSLGAGADNEQFF. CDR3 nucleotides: TGCGCCAGCAGCTTGGGGGCCGGGGCCGACAATGAGCAGTTCTTC.